This T cell receptor (beta chain) was recorded in a study of T cell responses to AZD1222 COVID-19 vaccine. On the study more broadly: Second doses were pooled across both intervals (about 4 or about 12 weeks).

Notes on this clone: The antigen remains undetermined.

V was pared by 5 bases and J by 7 bases, with 11 bases of the junction left unmatched. Germline V lookup: CDR1 SEHNR, CDR2 FQNEAQ (reference sequence). This CDR3 contains 16 residues. The repertoire was sequenced with immunoSEQ multiplex PCR; TCRdb's copy has only in-frame clones and lacks some. This sample carries tens of thousands of clones, roughly 82% of them seen once, and the ten largest clones take more than 5%. Study outcomes and limitations: None of the repertoires were sampled until the peak T cell response had passed. Recipients of AZD1222 seropositive at baseline numbered only 5 to 7.

The chain employs TRBV7-9 and TRBJ1-6; the match to TRBD1 covers 7 bases. The source is an adult in good health. The sample consisted of peripheral blood, taken on day 0 of AZD1222 vaccination. The DNA for the CDR3 is TGTGCCAGCAGCCCCGGAAGGGGACAGCGAAATTCACCCCTCCACTTT. Its translation: CASSPGRGQRNSPLHF.